The 5 T cell receptor beta chains reported below all come from one sample, sequenced in a study of cytomegalovirus exposure and HLA in healthy donors. The PCR had 60 Vbeta and 13 Jbeta primers. Sequencing was performed with immunoSEQ multiplex PCR; in TCRdb, only in-frame clones are kept and a portion is missing. The sample records 150,000 to 200,000 clones, 73% being singletons. The sample taken for sequencing was PBMCs. The receptors originated from a woman under 30 in good health and CMV-seropositive.

The chain uses TRBV2 and TRBJ1-2; TRBD1 agrees at 8 bases. The CDR3 has 18 residues. V lost 0 bases to trimming and J lost 0 bases; unmatched junction nucleotides: 9. Germline V gives CDR1 SNHLY, CDR2 FYNNEI. The CDR3 is CASSEATGGSLANYGYTF. In DNA form, the CDR3 reads TGTGCCAGCAGTGAAGCCACAGGGGGATCATTAGCTAACTATGGCTACACCTTC.

V and J are TRBV6-4 and TRBJ2-4, with a weak D call TRBD1 (5 bases). This CDR3 has 17 residues. Trimming stripped 2 bases from V and 0 bases from J, with 14 bases between. CDR1 MRHNA and CDR2 SNTAGT come from the germline V gene. The CDR3 coding sequence is TGTGCCAGCAGTGACCTGGCAGGGAAGGTAGCCAAAAACATTCAGTACTTC. Translating gives CASSDLAGKVAKNIQYF.

The rearrangement uses TRBV27 and TRBJ1-6; 7 positions match TRBD1. CDR1 MNHEY and CDR2 SMNVEV come from the germline V gene (reference sequence). CDR3 length equals 15 residues. The trim removed 9 bases at V and 0 bases at J, leaving 5 bases unmatched. CDR3 loop: CARTTGSSYNSPLHF. The DNA for the CDR3 is TGTGCCAGAACGACAGGGAGCTCCTATAATTCACCCCTCCACTTT.

The gene calls are TRBV7-9 and TRBJ2-7; 9 nucleotides align to TRBD1. The CDR3 has 18 residues. J gave up 5 bases and V 4 bases, and 18 bases lay outside the gene matches. Germline V gene data show CDR1 as SEHNR and CDR2 as FQNEAQ (reference sequence). This chain's CDR3 is CASSSVPGQGSSSHEQYF. The CDR3 region has the DNA TGTGCCAGCAGCTCAGTCCCGGGACAGGGTTCCTCGTCTCACGAGCAGTACTTC.

The chain joins TRBV9 to TRBJ2-5, with 8 bases matching TRBD1. The J call is in doubt because the DNA end fits TRBJ2-7 better. From germline, CDR1 is SGDLS and CDR2 YYNGEE. This CDR3 region has 15 residues. CDR3 sequence (DNA): TGTGCCAGCAGCGCCGGACAGGGTGGCACCTACGAGCAGTACTTC. This gives the protein CASSAGQGGTYEQYF.